One and the same sample provided the 32 T cell receptor beta chains below, sequenced in a study of blood T cell repertoires in COVID-19. Clones were sequenced by immunoSEQ multiplex PCR, and TCRdb holds only the in-frame ones, with some missing. This table has some 260,000 clones, approximately 88% appearing once. Source material: peripheral blood. The receptors here all came from a woman in her sixties or seventies with COVID-19, enrolled during active disease.

The rearrangement uses TRBV3-1 (or the pseudogene TRBV3-2) and TRBJ2-3; 7 nucleotides agree with TRBD2. The CDR3 spans 14 residues. Germline assignment: CDR1 LGHDT and CDR2 YNNKEL (reference sequence). V lost 1 base to trimming and J lost 6 bases; unmatched junction nucleotides: 4. CDR3 in amino acids: CASSQGAGADTQYF. The CDR3 DNA follows: TGTGCCAGCAGCCAAGGGGCGGGAGCCGATACGCAGTATTTT.

V gene TRBV6-5 combines with J gene TRBJ1-2; D gene ambiguous. The CDR3 totals 13 residues. Per germline, CDR1 MNHEY and CDR2 SVGAGI. The V gene lost 7 bases and the J gene lost 4 bases, with 13 bases spanning the gap. The CDR3 spells CASIGRYRYGYTF. The CDR3 DNA reads TGTGCCAGCATCGGGAGGTACCGCTATGGCTACACCTTC.

This chain uses TRBV4-1 with TRBJ1-2; D is perhaps TRBD1 (6 bases). Germline CDR1 MGHRA, CDR2 YSYEKL. This CDR3 has 14 amino acids. Trimming pared 0 bases from V and 7 bases from J, leaving 12 bases between. CDR3 DNA sequence: TGCGCCAGCAGCCAAGAGGTACAGGGAAGTGGCTACACCTTC. Its protein product is CASSQEVQGSGYTF.

This chain links TRBV7-3 with TRBJ2-1, with D maybe TRBD1 (5 bases). The ends were cut back, 5 bases at V and 6 bases at J, with 14 bases in the middle. This CDR3 is built from 14 residues. Germline V gives CDR1 SGHTA, CDR2 FQGTGA. The CDR3 coding sequence is TGTGCCAGCAGCCCCGTTCCACAGGTCAATGAGCAGTTCTTC. This codes for CASSPVPQVNEQFF.

The chain employs TRBV6-1 and TRBJ2-7; TRBD2 matches at 12 bases. The CDR3 spans 15 residues. Germline CDR1 reads MNHNS; CDR2 reads SASEGT. Trimming cost V 3 bases and J 8 bases; bases outside gene matches: 8. The CDR3 sequence is CASSEGGLAGQKQYF. The DNA of the CDR3 is TGTGCCAGCAGTGAGGGTGGACTAGCGGGACAAAAGCAGTACTTC.

The genes are TRBV11-3 and TRBJ2-3; D ambiguous. This CDR3 has 12 residues. Deletions cut 1 base from V and 3 bases from J, with 2 bases between. Germline V gene data show CDR1 as SGHNT and CDR2 as YENEEA. Here the CDR3 reads CASSLVTDTQYF. CDR3 DNA: TGTGCCAGCAGCTTAGTAACAGATACGCAGTATTTT.

The chain couples TRBV4-1 to TRBJ2-2; 14 bases agree with TRBD2. CDR3 size: 19 residues. V was pared by 3 bases and J by 4 bases, with 10 bases of the junction left unmatched. Germline values: CDR1 MGHRA, CDR2 YSYEKL. CDR3 sequence (DNA): TGCGCCAGCAGCCACCTGACTAGCGGGAGGGCCTTGGTCACCGGGGAGCTGTTTTTT. It is translated as CASSHLTSGRALVTGELFF.

This rearrangement joins TRBV5-1 to TRBJ1-1; D remains unclear. This CDR3 contains 14 residues. Trimming removed 4 bases at V and 4 bases at J, with 14 bases between. Germline V CDR1 and CDR2: SGHRS, YFSETQ. Here the CDR3 reads CASSQGRVSTEAFF. CDR3 in DNA: TGCGCCAGCAGCCAAGGGAGAGTGAGCACTGAAGCTTTCTTT.

The count of this clone is one. The V gene is TRBV5-1, the J gene TRBJ2-3, with a weak D call TRBD1 (6 bases). V was pared by 3 bases and J by 0 bases, with 11 bases between. Germline V gene data show CDR1 as SGHRS and CDR2 as YFSETQ. This CDR3 has 15 residues. For the CDR3, the DNA is TGCGCCAGCAGCTCAAGGGGGATGAGCACAGATACGCAGTATTTT. This translates into CASSSRGMSTDTQYF.

This chain joins TRBV28 and TRBJ2-7; TRBD1 might be the D (5 bases). The CDR3 length is 14 residues. Germline CDR1 and CDR2: MDHEN and SYDVKM. V lost 4 bases to trimming and J lost 5 bases, with 15 bases between them. The CDR3 DNA is TGTGCCAGCAGTTCCCCCCCAGGGATGAACGAGCAGTACTTC. Its protein is CASSSPPGMNEQYF.

The chain couples TRBV20-1 to TRBJ1-3; the D is unclear. Trimming stripped 3 bases from V and 9 bases from J, with 9 bases between. The CDR3 length is 11 residues. Germline values: CDR1 DFQATT, CDR2 SNEGSKA (reference sequence). This CDR3 reads CSASLEPTIYF. The CDR3 DNA reads TGCAGTGCTAGCCTAGAACCCACCATATATTTT.

The sample holds a few counts of this clone. Other DNA sequences within the sample encode an identical CDR3. The chain recombines TRBV28 with TRBJ1-5; TRBD1 is a possible D gene (6 bases). CDR3 size: 15 residues. The V gene's germline CDR1 is MDHEN and CDR2 SYDVKM. V dropped 1 base and J dropped 0 bases, with 7 bases sitting between them. As DNA, the CDR3 is TGTGCCAGCAGTTTATACAGGGTTAGCAATCAGCCCCAGCATTTT. This translates into CASSLYRVSNQPQHF.

The chain couples TRBV11-3 to TRBJ1-1; 9 bases align to TRBD1. Germline V gene sequence: CDR1 SGHNT, CDR2 YENEEA. V shed 4 bases, J shed 4 bases, and the junction held 7 bases outside the gene matches. The CDR3 consists of 15 residues. CDR3 sequence: CASSSWETGGTEAFF. The CDR3 nucleotides read TGTGCCAGCAGCTCCTGGGAGACAGGGGGCACTGAAGCTTTCTTT.

This chain joins TRBV6-9 and TRBJ2-2, with 12 bases that match TRBD2. The trim removed 2 bases at V and 9 bases at J, leaving 7 bases unmatched. In germline, CDR1 is MNHGY, CDR2 SVAAGI. The CDR3 has 16 amino acids. The CDR3 protein is CASSYRLAGGHWELFF. CDR3 DNA sequence: TGTGCCAGCAGTTATCGGCTAGCGGGAGGGCATTGGGAGCTGTTTTTT.

With regard to this clone: The junction does not match germline at one end; this may be a read error. The chain employs TRBV4-2 and TRBJ1-3; the match to TRBD1 covers 8 bases. Germline V gives CDR1 LGHNA, CDR2 YNFKEQ. The CDR3 loop spans 15 amino acids. The CDR3 is CASSKDRGTGNTIYF. CDR3 nucleotides: TGTGCCAGCAGCAAAGACAGGGGCACTGGAAACACCATATATTTT.

On this clone: Distinct nucleotide sequences in the sample also encode this CDR3. The chain links TRBV18 to TRBJ1-1, with D perhaps TRBD1 (6 bases). Germline CDR1 is KGHSH and CDR2 is LQKENI. This CDR3 has 14 amino acids. V was clipped by 0 bases and J by 2 bases, with 7 bases between them. As DNA, the CDR3 is TGTGCCAGCTCACCACCAGGGGGAAACACTGAAGCTTTCTTT. Translated: CASSPPGGNTEAFF.

This clone was found once. The chain joins TRBV19 to TRBJ2-1, with a weak D call TRBD2 (6 bases). The CDR3 runs 14 residues. Germline V gene lookup returns CDR1 LNHDA and CDR2 SQIVND (reference sequence). The germline V and J ends were trimmed by 5 bases and 8 bases, with 16 bases remaining between them. CDR3 protein: CASSGGTPVHEQFF. The CDR3 DNA is TGTGCCAGTAGTGGGGGGACCCCCGTCCATGAGCAGTTCTTC.

The gene calls are TRBV25-1 and TRBJ1-1, with D possibly matching TRBD1 (5 bases). Germline V gene data show CDR1 as MGHDK and CDR2 as SYGVNS. Trimming pared 4 bases from V and 6 bases from J, leaving 12 bases between. This CDR3 has 13 amino acids. The CDR3 sequence: CASSVRWGAEAFF. CDR3 DNA sequence: TGTGCCAGCAGTGTCCGATGGGGGGCTGAAGCTTTCTTT.

This chain connects TRBV27 to TRBJ2-7; 8 nucleotides agree with TRBD2. V trimming: 2 bases; J trimming: 4 bases; junction bases outside the gene matches: 7. Germline CDR1 is MNHEY and CDR2 is SMNVEV (reference sequence). This CDR3 has 15 amino acids. The CDR3 sequence: CASSLGAGGFYEQYF. CDR3 in DNA: TGTGCCAGCAGTTTAGGGGCGGGAGGATTTTACGAGCAGTACTTC.

The chain links TRBV27 to TRBJ2-3, with D perhaps matching TRBD2 (6 bases). V lost 5 bases to trimming and J lost 1 base, with 13 bases between them. Germline CDR1 is MNHEY and CDR2 is SMNVEV (reference sequence). The length of the CDR3 is 15 residues. The CDR3 reads CASSRGLYGTDTQYF. CDR3 bases: TGTGCCAGCAGTCGGGGACTGTACGGCACAGATACGCAGTATTTT.

V and J are TRBV6-5 and TRBJ2-5; no clear D. CDR3 length equals 15 residues. Per the germline V gene, CDR1 is MNHEY and CDR2 is SVGAGI. V was shortened by 7 bases and J by 0 bases, with 15 bases between the two germline ends. The CDR3 spells CASTRNTDNQETQYF. CDR3 DNA: TGTGCCAGCACCCGAAACACAGACAACCAAGAGACCCAGTACTTC.

CDR3 in DNA: TGTGCCAGCAGCCCCTCGGGGGGGGATACGCAGTATTTT. Its protein product is CASSPSGGDTQYF. This chain joins TRBV11-3 and TRBJ2-3, with TRBD2 matching 8 bases. This CDR3 is 13 amino acids long. Unmatched junction bases numbered 4, after V lost 5 bases and J lost 6 bases. From germline, CDR1 is SGHNT and CDR2 YENEEA.

V gene TRBV6-5 combines with J gene TRBJ1-1; D gene uncertain. Per germline, CDR1 MNHEY and CDR2 SVGAGI. CDR3 length: 13 residues. The V end was cut by 10 bases, the J end by 1 base, with 13 bases between. The CDR3 sequence: CAIAIKQNTEAFF. Written as DNA, the CDR3 is TGTGCCATCGCGATCAAGCAGAACACTGAAGCTTTCTTT.

V is TRBV11-2 and J is TRBJ2-7; D gene uncertain. The CDR3 has 14 amino acids. The V and J ends lost 4 bases and 6 bases respectively, with 16 bases between them. Germline CDR1 and CDR2: SGHAT and FQNNGV. CDR3 amino acids: CASSSTPMTLEQYF. Here the CDR3 DNA reads TGTGCCAGCAGCTCCACCCCGATGACACTCGAGCAGTACTTC.

V usage is TRBV5-1 and J usage is TRBJ1-6, with D possibly matching TRBD1 (5 bases). The V end was cut by 0 bases, the J end by 6 bases, with 19 bases between. The CDR3 runs 18 residues. Germline V gives CDR1 SGHRS, CDR2 YFSETQ. This CDR3 is CASSLAHSSGRGNSPLHF. The DNA of the CDR3 is TGCGCCAGCAGCTTGGCACATTCATCGGGGAGGGGTAATTCACCCCTCCACTTT.

The rearrangement uses TRBV7-6 and TRBJ1-2, with TRBD1 matching over 9 bases. V lost 5 bases and J lost 2; bases outside the gene matches: 6. The CDR3 has 15 residues. Germline-derived CDR1 and CDR2 are SGHVS and FNYEAQ. Written as DNA, the CDR3 is TGTGCCAGCAGCCCCGGGACAGGGACAAACTATGGCTACACCTTC. It specifies CASSPGTGTNYGYTF.

This chain joins TRBV25-1 and TRBJ1-5; unclear D gene. Looked up from germline, CDR1 is MGHDK and CDR2 is SYGVNS. V was clipped by 4 bases and J by 7 bases, with 11 bases between them. The CDR3 runs to 13 residues. This chain's CDR3 is CASSAASGQPQHF. CDR3 bases: TGTGCCAGCAGTGCGGCTTCGGGGCAGCCCCAGCATTTT.

The V gene is TRBV4-1, the J gene TRBJ2-1; a weak D match, TRBD2 (6 bases). Trimming took off 4 bases at V and 10 bases at J, with 11 bases between the two ends. In germline, CDR1 is MGHRA, CDR2 YSYEKL. The CDR3 is 12 amino acids. The CDR3 coding sequence is TGCGCCAGCAGCCCCGCGGCGGGAGAGCAGTTCTTC. Encoded protein: CASSPAAGEQFF.

This clone showed up just a few times. CDR3 bases: TGTGCCAGTAAAGACGGACACTCGTATAGCAATCAGCCCCAGCATTTT. This translates into CASKDGHSYSNQPQHF. J is TRBJ1-5 and V is TRBV19, with a possible D match to TRBD1 (5 bases). This CDR3 contains 16 residues. From germline, CDR1 is LNHDA and CDR2 SQIVND (reference sequence). The V end lost 7 bases, the J end lost 0 bases, and 16 bases lay between the germline ends.

The chain joins TRBV28 to TRBJ1-6, with 8 nucleotides matching TRBD1. This CDR3 has 17 amino acids. The trim removed 6 bases at V and 6 bases at J, leaving 13 bases unmatched. Germline V gives CDR1 MDHEN, CDR2 SYDVKM. The CDR3 DNA reads as TGTGCCAGCAGCTTGCAGGGGGCAGTAATCCCTAATTCACCCCTCCACTTT. Its translation is CASSLQGAVIPNSPLHF.

V and J are TRBV28 and TRBJ2-5; the match to TRBD2 covers 13 bases. The V gene's germline CDR1 is MDHEN and CDR2 SYDVKM. Trimming took 4 bases from V and 5 from J; bases not matched to a gene: 10. This CDR3 comprises 17 residues. The CDR3 reads CASSSLGTSGEEETQYF. CDR3 nucleotide sequence: TGTGCCAGCAGTTCCCTAGGGACTAGCGGGGAGGAGGAGACCCAGTACTTC.

This chain connects TRBV29-1 to TRBJ1-1; TRBD1 aligns across 7 bases. Trimming took 5 bases from V and 4 from J; bases not matched to a gene: 4. The V gene's germline CDR1 is SQVTM and CDR2 ANQGSEA. The CDR3 is 12 residues long. The DNA for the CDR3 is TGCAGCGTTCGTCAGGGGGGCACTGAAGCTTTCTTT. It codes for CSVRQGGTEAFF.